This entry lists 4 T cell receptor beta chains sequenced from one sample in a study of breast tumors, draining lymph nodes, adjacent tissues. Breast cancer patients provided tissue from their axillary draining lymph nodes. MiXCR was run by TCRdb on the multiplex PCR reads, yielding one entry per CDR3 protein. This sample has around 140,000 distinct CDR3 sequences, with around 24% found just once. Specimen: axillary lymph node tissue. The receptors were sampled from a female donor with breast cancer. Some clones in this sample may be carry-over from other donors' samples.

This clonotype has just a few counts. Being one base from a much bigger clone, this may be a read error. The chain couples TRBV20-1 to TRBJ2-3; D may be TRBD2 (7 bases). Germline values: CDR1 DFQATT, CDR2 SNEGSKA (reference sequence). V shed 5 bases and J shed 2 bases, with 17 bases lying between them. The CDR3 has 15 amino acids. CDR3 region: CSAGGGGSTTDTQYF. CDR3 bases: TGCAGTGCTGGGGGGGGCGGGAGTACCACAGATACGCAGTATTTT.

On this clonotype: Germline is not matched at one junction end, which may reflect a read error. The chain uses TRBV6-2 or TRBV6-3 and TRBJ2-2; D not resolved. The CDR3 has 13 residues. CDR1 and CDR2 from the germline V gene are MNHEY and SVGEGT. The CDR3 protein is CAGSHQGFGELFF. The CDR3, as DNA: TGTGCCGGCAGCCACCAAGGTTTCGGGGAGCTGTTTTTT.

This clonotype was observed a handful of times. The rearrangement links TRBV28 to TRBJ1-5; 7 bases are shared with TRBD1. CDR1 is MDHEN, CDR2 SYDVKM, per germline. J lost 6 bases, V lost 7 bases, and 12 bases had no gene match. This CDR3 contains 15 residues. Written as DNA, the CDR3 is TGTGCCAGCAACTATGGCCCGGGGGACAGTCAGCCCCAGCATTTT. This codes for CASNYGPGDSQPQHF.

For this clonotype: A clone one base away is much larger, so this may be a read error. The chain carries TRBV20-1 and TRBJ2-2; 14 bases fit TRBD2. Germline V gene data show CDR1 as DFQATT and CDR2 as SNEGSKA (reference sequence). The CDR3 has 17 amino acids. V gave up 0 bases and J gave up 6 bases; unmatched junction bases: 6. CDR3 bases: TGCAGTGCTAGAGAGGGACTAGCGGGAGCTAGATCCGGGGAGCTGTTTTTT. Its translation is CSAREGLAGARSGELFF.